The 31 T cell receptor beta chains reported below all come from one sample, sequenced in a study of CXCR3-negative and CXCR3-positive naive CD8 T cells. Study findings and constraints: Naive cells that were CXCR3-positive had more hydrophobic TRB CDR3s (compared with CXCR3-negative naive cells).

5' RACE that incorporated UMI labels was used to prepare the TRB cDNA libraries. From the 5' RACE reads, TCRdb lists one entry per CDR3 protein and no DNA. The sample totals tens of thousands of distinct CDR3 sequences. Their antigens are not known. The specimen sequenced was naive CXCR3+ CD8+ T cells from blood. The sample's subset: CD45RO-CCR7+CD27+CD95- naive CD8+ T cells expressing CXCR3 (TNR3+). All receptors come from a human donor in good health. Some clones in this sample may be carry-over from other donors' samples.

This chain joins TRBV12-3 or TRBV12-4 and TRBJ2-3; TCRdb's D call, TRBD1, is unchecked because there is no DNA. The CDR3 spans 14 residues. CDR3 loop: CASIPGAPTDTQYF.

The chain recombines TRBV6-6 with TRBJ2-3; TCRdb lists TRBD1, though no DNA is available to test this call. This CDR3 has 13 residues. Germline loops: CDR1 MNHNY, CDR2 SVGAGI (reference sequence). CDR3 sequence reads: CASSYPPGDTQYF.

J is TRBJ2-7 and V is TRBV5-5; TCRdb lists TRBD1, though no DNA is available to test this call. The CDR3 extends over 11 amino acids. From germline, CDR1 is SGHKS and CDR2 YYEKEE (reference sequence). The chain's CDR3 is CASAGLNEQYF.

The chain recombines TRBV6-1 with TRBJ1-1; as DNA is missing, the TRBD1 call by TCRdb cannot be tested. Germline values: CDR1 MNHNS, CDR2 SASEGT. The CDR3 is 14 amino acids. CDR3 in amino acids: CASSELFPGVEAFF.

CDR3 region: CASSLGPLLLGQETQYF. This sequence joins TRBV28 and TRBJ2-5; lacking DNA, the TRBD2 call made by TCRdb goes unchecked. Germline V gives CDR1 MDHEN, CDR2 SYDVKM. The CDR3 covers 17 residues. The complete variable domain, with remaining parts taken from reference TRBV28 and TRBJ2-5, reads DVKVTQSSRYLVKRTGEKVFLECVQDMDHENMFWYRQDPGLGLRLIYFSYDVKMKEKGDIPEGYSVSREKKERFSLILESASTNQTSMYLCASSLGPLLLGQETQYFGPGTRLLVL.

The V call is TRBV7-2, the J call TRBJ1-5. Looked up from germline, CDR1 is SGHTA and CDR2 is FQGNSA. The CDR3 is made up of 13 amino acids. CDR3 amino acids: CASSLGAEQPQHF.

The CDR3 reads CASSQTGVGYTF. The chain uses TRBV4-3 and TRBJ1-2; TCRdb names TRBD1, which stays unverified in the absence of DNA. The CDR3 covers 12 residues. Germline V gene sequence: CDR1 LGHNA, CDR2 YSLEER.

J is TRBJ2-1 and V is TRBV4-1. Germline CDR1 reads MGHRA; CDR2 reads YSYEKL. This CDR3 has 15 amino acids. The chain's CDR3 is CASSQGRTFYNEQFF.

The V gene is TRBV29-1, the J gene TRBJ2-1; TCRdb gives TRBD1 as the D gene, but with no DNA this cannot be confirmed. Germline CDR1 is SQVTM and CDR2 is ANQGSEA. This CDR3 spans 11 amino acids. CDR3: CSVEGDTEQFF.

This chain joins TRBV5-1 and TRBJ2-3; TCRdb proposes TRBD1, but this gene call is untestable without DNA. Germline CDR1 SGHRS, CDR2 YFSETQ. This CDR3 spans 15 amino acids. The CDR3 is CASSLASQGSYEQYF.

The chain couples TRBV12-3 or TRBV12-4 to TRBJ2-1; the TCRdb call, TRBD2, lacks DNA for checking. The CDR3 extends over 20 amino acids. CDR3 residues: CASSFAVSGLREWTYNEQFF.

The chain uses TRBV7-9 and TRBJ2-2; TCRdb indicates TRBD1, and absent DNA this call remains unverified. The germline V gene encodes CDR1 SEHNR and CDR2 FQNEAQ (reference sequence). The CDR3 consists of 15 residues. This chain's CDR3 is CASSAGTGGTGELFF.

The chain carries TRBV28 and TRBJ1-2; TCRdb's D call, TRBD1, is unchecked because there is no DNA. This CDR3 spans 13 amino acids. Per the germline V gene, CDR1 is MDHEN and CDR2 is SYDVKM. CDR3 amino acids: CASSPGGNRGYTF.

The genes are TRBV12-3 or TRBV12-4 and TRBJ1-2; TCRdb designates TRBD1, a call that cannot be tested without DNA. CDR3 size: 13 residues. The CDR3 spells CASSPLRVYGYTF.

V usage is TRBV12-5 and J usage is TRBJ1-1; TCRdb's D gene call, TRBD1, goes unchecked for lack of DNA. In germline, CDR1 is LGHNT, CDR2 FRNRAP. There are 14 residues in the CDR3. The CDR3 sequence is CASGFQGADTEAFF.

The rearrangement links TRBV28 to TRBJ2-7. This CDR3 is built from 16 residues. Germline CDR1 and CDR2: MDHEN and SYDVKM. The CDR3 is CASSFPRQEGSYEQYF.

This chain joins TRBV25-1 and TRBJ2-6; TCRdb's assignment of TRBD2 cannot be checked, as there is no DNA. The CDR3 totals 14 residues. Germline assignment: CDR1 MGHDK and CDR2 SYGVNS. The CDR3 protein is CASSFGGLANVLTF.

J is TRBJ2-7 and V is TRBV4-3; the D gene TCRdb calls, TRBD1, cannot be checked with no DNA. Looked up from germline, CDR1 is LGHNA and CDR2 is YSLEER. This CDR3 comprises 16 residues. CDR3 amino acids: CASSQEPGGRVYEQYF.

CDR3 sequence reads: CATEEGVRAGELFF. The J gene is TRBJ2-2, the V gene TRBV15; there is no DNA to check the TCRdb D call of TRBD1. Per the germline V gene, CDR1 is LNHNV and CDR2 is YYDKDF (reference sequence). This CDR3 is 14 amino acids long.

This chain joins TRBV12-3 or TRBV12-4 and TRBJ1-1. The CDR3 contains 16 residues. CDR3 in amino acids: CASSLDPARGFTEAFF.

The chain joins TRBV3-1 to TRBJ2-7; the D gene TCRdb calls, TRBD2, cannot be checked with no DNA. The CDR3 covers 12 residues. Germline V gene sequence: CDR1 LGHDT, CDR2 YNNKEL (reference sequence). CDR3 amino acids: CASSLEGHEQYF.

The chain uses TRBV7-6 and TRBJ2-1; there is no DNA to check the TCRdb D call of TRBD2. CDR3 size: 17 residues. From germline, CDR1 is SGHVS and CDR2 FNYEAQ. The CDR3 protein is CASSLGEAGGVDNEQFF.

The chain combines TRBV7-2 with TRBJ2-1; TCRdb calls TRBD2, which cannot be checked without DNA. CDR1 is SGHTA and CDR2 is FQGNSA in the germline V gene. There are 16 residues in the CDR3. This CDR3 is CASSDISGRSYNEQFF.

The CDR3 here is CASTPSSSGNTIYF. The chain links TRBV25-1 to TRBJ1-3. Germline V gene lookup returns CDR1 MGHDK and CDR2 SYGVNS. The CDR3 is 14 amino acids.

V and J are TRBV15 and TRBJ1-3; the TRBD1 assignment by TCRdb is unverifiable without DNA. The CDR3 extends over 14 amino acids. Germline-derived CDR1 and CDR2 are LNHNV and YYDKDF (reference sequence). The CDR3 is CATGRANSGNTIYF.

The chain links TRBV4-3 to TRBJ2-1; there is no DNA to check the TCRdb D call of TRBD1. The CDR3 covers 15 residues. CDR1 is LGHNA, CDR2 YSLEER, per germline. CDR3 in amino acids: CASSPGGTGGNEQFF.

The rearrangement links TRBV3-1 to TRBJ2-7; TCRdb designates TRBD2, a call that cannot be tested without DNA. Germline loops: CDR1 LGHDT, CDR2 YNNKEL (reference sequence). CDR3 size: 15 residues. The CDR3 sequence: CASSHPTSGMYEQYF.

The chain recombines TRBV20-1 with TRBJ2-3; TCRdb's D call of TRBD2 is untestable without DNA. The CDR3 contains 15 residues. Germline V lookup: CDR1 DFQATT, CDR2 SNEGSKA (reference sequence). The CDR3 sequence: CSAWGTSGGLDTQYF.

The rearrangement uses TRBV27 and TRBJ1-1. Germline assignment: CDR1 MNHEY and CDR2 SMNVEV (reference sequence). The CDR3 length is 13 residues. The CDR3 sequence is CATQLNRNTEAFF.

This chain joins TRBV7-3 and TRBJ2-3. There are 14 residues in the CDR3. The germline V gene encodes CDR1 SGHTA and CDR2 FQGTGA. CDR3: CASSLDNALDTQHF.

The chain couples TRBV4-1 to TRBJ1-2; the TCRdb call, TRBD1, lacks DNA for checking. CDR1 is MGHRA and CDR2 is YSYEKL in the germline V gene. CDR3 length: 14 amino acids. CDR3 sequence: CASSHEDRTYGYTF.